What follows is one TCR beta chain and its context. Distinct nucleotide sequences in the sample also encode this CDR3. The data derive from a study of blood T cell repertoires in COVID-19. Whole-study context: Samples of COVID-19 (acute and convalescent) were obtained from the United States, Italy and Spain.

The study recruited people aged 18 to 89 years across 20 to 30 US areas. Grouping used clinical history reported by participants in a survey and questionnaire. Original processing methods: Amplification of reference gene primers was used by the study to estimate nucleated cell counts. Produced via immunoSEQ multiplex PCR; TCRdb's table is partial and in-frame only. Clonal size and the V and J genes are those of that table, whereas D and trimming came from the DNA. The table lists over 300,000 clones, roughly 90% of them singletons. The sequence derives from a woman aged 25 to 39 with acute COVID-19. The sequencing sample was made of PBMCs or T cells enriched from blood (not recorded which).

In DNA, the CDR3 is TGTGCCAGCAGCTTCGAGGGGGCAACTAATGAAAAACTGTTTTTT. This gives the protein CASSFEGATNEKLFF. The genes are TRBV5-6 and TRBJ1-4, with D possibly matching TRBD1 (6 bases). The CDR3 sequence is 15 residues long. Germline values: CDR1 SGHDT, CDR2 YYEEEE. Trimming left V 2 bases short and J 0 bases short, with 8 bases between. Filled out from reference TRBV5-6 and TRBJ1-4, the complete variable domain reads DAGVTQSPTHLIKTRGQQVTLRCSPKSGHDTVSWYQQALGQGPQFIFQYYEEEERQRGNFPDRFSGHQFPNYSSELNVNALLLGDSALYLCASSFEGATNEKLFFGSGTQLSVL.